This T cell receptor beta chain derives from a study of T cells in Graves' hyperthyroidism and ophthalmopathy. Overall study findings and caveats: Peripheral blood also featured most of the thyroid clonotypes expanded above 0.001.

This clonotype was seen many times. The antigen is undetermined. The hyperthyroidism was newly diagnosed and had lasted under 2 months; the patients were aged 18 to 65. The CDR3 is 14 residues long. The V gene's germline CDR1 is MGHDK and CDR2 SYGVNS. V was clipped by 6 bases and J by 3 bases; unmatched bases: 4. RNA transcripts provided the source from which TCR beta CDR3 regions were amplified. Carried out on the TCR CDR3, a first-round RT-PCR used the HTBI primer set. Each CDR3 protein is one row after TCRdb ran MiXCR on the multiplex PCR reads. The sample consists of about 540,000 distinct CDR3 sequences, approximately 44% of them appearing once.

The sample taken for sequencing was peripheral blood or thyroid tissue (not recorded which). This rearrangement joins TRBV25-1 to TRBJ2-5; 10 positions match TRBD1. The clonotype originates from a young woman with Graves' hyperthyroidism. Here the CDR3 reads CASSGDRGEETQYF. CDR3 coding DNA: TGTGCCAGCAGCGGGGACAGGGGCGAAGAGACCCAGTACTTC.